Given below is one T cell receptor beta chain in context. This sample includes further DNA sequences coding for the same CDR3. Data came from immunoSEQ multiplex PCR; TCRdb stores just in-frame clones and leaves some out. The table has 15,000 to 20,000 clones, 86% seen once; the top ten hold approximately 5.5%. The data belong to a study of T cell changes during pregnancy in multiple sclerosis. The CDR3 extends over 15 amino acids. Per germline, CDR1 SGHTA and CDR2 FQGNSA. The J segment lost 1 base and the V segment lost 5 bases, leaving 6 bases of the junction unmatched. This TCR was recovered from a female donor in good health, enrolled as a control in a pregnancy study. This specimen was CD8+ T cells from peripheral blood mononuclear cells, taken in the third trimester of pregnancy. J is TRBJ2-7 and V is TRBV7-2, with TRBD1 matching 9 bases. The CDR3 nucleotides are TGTGCCAGCAGCCGGGGACAGGGCACATCCTACGAGCAGTACTTC. Translated: CASSRGQGTSYEQYF.